Shown below are 7 T cell receptor beta chains from a single sample sequenced in a study of cytomegalovirus exposure and HLA in healthy donors. PCR involved 60 Vbeta and 13 Jbeta primers. The repertoire was sequenced with immunoSEQ multiplex PCR; TCRdb's copy has only in-frame clones and lacks some. Of about 120,000 clones listed, about three quarters are singletons. Sequencing input: PBMCs. The receptor source for this set is a woman aged 40-49 years in good health and CMV-seronegative.

The chain recombines TRBV5-1 with TRBJ1-1, with D possibly TRBD1 on 5 matching bases. V was cut by 5 bases and J by 2 bases, with 10 bases left in between. Germline CDR1 is SGHRS and CDR2 is YFSETQ. CDR3 size: 13 residues. The CDR3 coding sequence is TGCGCCAGCAGGATGCAGGGTAACACTGAAGCTTTCTTT. Translation gives CASRMQGNTEAFF.

This chain connects TRBV6-5 to TRBJ2-7, with TRBD1 identical over 10 bases. The V and J ends lost 5 bases and 6 bases, in that order; junction bases with no gene match: 4. In germline, CDR1 is MNHEY, CDR2 SVGAGI. The CDR3 consists of 13 residues. CDR3 region: CASSRWDRGEQYF. DNA for the CDR3: TGTGCCAGCAGTAGATGGGACAGGGGCGAGCAGTACTTC.

J is TRBJ2-4 and V is TRBV28; the D gene is possibly TRBD1 (5 bases). CDR3 length equals 13 residues. Germline V gene data show CDR1 as MDHEN and CDR2 as SYDVKM. Trimming stripped 8 bases from V and 1 base from J, with 9 bases between. The CDR3 DNA reads TGTGCCAGCTTAGGGGCGGCCAAAAACATTCAGTACTTC. Residues: CASLGAAKNIQYF. Full variable domain (remainder filled in from reference TRBV28 and TRBJ2-4): DVKVTQSSRYLVKRTGEKVFLECVQDMDHENMFWYRQDPGLGLRLIYFSYDVKMKEKGDIPEGYSVSREKKERFSLILESASTNQTSMYLCASLGAAKNIQYFGAGTRLSVL.

Comment on this clone: Mismatch with germline at one junction end may stem from a read error. The chain joins TRBV7-9 to TRBJ2-7; 8 bases line up with TRBD2. Germline values: CDR1 SEHNR, CDR2 FQNEAQ (reference sequence). There are 16 residues in the CDR3. CDR3 in amino acids: CSSSPPGGVISYEQYF. CDR3 in DNA: TGTTCCAGCAGCCCCCCGGGGGGGGTCATTTCCTACGAGCAGTACTTC.

The genes are TRBV28 and TRBJ1-2; maybe TRBD1 (6 bases). The CDR3 totals 14 residues. The V gene lost 6 bases and the J gene lost 2 bases, with 13 bases spanning the gap. CDR1 is MDHEN, CDR2 SYDVKM, per germline. The CDR3 DNA reads TGTGCCAGCAGAGACGGAGGACAGAACTATGGCTACACCTTC. Translated, it gives CASRDGGQNYGYTF.

CDR3 in DNA: TGTGCCATCAGTGAGTCATTCGGGGGGAGAGGTCAGCCCCAGCATTTT. Translated, it gives CAISESFGGRGQPQHF. The rearrangement uses TRBV10-3 and TRBJ1-5; D is possibly TRBD1 (5 bases). Trimming pared 0 bases from V and 6 bases from J, leaving 15 bases between. The CDR3 spans 16 residues. Germline values: CDR1 ENHRY, CDR2 SYGVKD.

The rearrangement joins TRBV5-1 to TRBJ1-4; the match to TRBD1 covers 9 bases. The CDR3 contains 16 residues. Germline V gene data show CDR1 as SGHRS and CDR2 as YFSETQ. The V gene end was trimmed by 2 bases and the J gene end by 8 bases; junction bases not matched to a gene: 10. The CDR3 region has the DNA TGCGCCAGCAGCTTAACAGGGGGCGCCGGGGACGAAAAACTGTTTTTT. Encoded protein: CASSLTGGAGDEKLFF.